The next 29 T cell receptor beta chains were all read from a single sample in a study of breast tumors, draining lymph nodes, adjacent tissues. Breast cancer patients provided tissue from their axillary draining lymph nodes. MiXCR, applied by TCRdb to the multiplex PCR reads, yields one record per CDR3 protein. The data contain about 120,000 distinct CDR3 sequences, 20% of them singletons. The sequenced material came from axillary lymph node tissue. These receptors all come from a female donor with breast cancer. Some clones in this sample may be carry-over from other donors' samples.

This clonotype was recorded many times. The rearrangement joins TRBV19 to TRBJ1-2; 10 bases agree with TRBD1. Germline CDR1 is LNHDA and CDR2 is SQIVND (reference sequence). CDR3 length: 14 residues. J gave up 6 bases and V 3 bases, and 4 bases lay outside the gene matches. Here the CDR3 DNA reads TGTGCCAGTAGTATGGGACAGGGGTATCATGGCTACACCTTC. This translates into CASSMGQGYHGYTF.

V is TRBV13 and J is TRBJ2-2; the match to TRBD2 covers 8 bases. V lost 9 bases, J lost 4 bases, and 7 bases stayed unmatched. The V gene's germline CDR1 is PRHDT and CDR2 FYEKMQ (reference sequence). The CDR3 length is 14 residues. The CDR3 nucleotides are TGTGCCAGTACCCCCCGGGGGGGCACCGGGGAGCTGTTTTTT. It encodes CASTPRGGTGELFF.

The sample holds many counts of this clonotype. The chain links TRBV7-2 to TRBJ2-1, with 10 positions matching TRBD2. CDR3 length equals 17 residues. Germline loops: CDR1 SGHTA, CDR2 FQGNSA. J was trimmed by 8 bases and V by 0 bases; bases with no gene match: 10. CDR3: CASSLAPSGSGFDEQFF. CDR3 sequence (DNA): TGTGCCAGCAGCTTAGCTCCTAGCGGGAGTGGGTTTGATGAGCAGTTCTTC. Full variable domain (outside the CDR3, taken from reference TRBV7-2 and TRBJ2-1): GAGVSQSPSNKVTEKGKDVELRCDPISGHTALYWYRQSLGQGLEFLIYFQGNSAPDKSGLPSDRFSAERTGGSVSTLTIQRTQQEDSAVYLCASSLAPSGSGFDEQFFGPGTRLTVL.

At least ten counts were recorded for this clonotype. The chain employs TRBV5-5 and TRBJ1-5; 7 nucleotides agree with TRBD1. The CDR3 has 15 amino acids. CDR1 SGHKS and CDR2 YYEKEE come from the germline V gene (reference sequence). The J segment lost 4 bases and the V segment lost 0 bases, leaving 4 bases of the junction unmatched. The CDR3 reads CASSLAGRGNQPQHF. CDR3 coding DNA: TGTGCCAGCAGCTTGGCGGGCAGGGGGAATCAGCCCCAGCATTTT.

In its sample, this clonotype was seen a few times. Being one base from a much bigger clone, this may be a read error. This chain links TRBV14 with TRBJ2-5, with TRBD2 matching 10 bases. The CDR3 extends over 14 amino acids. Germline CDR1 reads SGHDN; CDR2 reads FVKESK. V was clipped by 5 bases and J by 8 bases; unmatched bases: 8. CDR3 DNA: TGTGCCAGCAGCTACCCGGGACTAGCGCGAACCCAGTACTTC. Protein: CASSYPGLARTQYF.

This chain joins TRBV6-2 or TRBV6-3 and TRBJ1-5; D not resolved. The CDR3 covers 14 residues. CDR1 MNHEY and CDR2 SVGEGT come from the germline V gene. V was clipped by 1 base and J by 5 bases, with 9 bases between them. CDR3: CASSYYSVDQPQHF. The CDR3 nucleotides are TGTGCCAGCAGTTACTATTCGGTGGATCAGCCCCAGCATTTT.

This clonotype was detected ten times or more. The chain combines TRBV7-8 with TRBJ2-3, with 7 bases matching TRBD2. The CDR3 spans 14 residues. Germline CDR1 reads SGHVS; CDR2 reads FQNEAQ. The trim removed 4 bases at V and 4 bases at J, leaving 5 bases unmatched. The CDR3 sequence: CASSSRGSPDTQYF. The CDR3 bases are TGTGCCAGCAGCTCGCGCGGGAGTCCAGATACGCAGTATTTT.

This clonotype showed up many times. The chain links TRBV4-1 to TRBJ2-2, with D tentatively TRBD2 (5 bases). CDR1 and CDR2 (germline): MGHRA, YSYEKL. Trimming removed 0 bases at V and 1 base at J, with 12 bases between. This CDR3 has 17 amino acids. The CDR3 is CASSQDETLGNTGELFF. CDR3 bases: TGCGCCAGCAGCCAAGACGAAACACTAGGGAACACCGGGGAGCTGTTTTTT.

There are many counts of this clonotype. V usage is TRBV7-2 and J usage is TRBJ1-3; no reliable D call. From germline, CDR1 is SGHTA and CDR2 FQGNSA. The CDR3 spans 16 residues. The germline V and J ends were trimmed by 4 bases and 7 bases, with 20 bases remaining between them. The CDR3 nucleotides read TGTGCCAGCAGCTCCACCGACCCCTCGCGTGGGAACACCATATATTTT. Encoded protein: CASSSTDPSRGNTIYF.

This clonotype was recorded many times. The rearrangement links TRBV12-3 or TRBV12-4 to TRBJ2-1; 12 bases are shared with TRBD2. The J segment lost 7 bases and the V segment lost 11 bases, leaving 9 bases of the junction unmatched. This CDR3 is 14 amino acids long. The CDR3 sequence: CASRLAGVRNEQFF. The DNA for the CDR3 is TGTGCCTCCCGACTAGCGGGAGTGCGGAATGAGCAGTTCTTC.

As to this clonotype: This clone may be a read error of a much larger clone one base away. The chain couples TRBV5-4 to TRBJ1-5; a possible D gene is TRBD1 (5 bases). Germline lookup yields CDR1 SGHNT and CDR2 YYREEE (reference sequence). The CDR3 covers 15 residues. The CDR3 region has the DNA TGTGCCAGCAGCGAAGACAGTTATAGCAGTCAGCCCCAGCATTTT. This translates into CASSEDSYSSQPQHF.

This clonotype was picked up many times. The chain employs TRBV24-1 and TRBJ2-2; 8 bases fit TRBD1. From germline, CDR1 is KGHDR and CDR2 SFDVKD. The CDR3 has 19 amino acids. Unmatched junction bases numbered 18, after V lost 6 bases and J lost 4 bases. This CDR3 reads CATSTRLTPQGAGTGELFF. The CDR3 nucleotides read TGTGCCACCAGTACTCGCCTCACCCCCCAGGGGGCGGGCACCGGGGAGCTGTTTTTT.

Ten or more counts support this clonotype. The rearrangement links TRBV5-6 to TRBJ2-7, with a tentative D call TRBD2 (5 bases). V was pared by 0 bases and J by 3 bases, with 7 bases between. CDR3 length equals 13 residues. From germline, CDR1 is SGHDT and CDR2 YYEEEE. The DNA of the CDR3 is TGTGCCAGCAGCTTGGGGACTCGCTACGAGCAGTACTTC. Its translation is CASSLGTRYEQYF.

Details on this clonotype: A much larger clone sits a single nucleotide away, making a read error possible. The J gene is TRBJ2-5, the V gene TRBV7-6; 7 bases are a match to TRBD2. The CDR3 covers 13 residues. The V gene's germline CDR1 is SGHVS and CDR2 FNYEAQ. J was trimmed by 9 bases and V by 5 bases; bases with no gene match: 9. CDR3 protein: CASSQSGREAQYF. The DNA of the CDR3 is TGTGCCAGCAGCCAGTCGGGGAGGGAGGCCCAGTACTTC.

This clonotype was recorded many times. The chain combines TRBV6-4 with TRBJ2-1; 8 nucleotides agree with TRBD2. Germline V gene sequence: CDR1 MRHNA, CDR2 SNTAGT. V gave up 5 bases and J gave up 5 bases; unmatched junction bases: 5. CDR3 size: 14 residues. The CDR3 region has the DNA TGTGCCAGCAGTAGGTCGGGAGGGGACAATGAGCAGTTCTTC. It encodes CASSRSGGDNEQFF.

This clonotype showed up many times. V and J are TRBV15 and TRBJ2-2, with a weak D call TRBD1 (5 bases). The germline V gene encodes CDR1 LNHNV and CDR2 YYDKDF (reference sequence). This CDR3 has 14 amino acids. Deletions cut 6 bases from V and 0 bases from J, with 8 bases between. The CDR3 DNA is TGTGCCACCAGTCGACAGTCGAACACCGGGGAGCTGTTTTTT. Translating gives CATSRQSNTGELFF.

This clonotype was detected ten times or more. CDR3 sequence reads: CASSSQGGEQYF. The DNA for the CDR3 is TGCGCCAGCAGCTCCCAGGGTGGCGAGCAGTACTTC. V gene TRBV5-1 combines with J gene TRBJ2-7; D may be TRBD1 (5 bases). Trimming took off 3 bases at V and 6 bases at J, with 10 bases between the two ends. In germline, CDR1 is SGHRS, CDR2 YFSETQ. CDR3 length: 12 residues.

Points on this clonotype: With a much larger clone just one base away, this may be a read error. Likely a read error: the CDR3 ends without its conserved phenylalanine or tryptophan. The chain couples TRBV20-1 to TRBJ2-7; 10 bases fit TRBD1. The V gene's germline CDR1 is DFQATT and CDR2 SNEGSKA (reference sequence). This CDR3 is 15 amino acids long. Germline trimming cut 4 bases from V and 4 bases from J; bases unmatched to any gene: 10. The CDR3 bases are TGCAGTGCTAAGGACCCCGGGACAGGGGAATACGAGCAGTACTCC. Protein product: CSAKDPGTGEYEQYS.

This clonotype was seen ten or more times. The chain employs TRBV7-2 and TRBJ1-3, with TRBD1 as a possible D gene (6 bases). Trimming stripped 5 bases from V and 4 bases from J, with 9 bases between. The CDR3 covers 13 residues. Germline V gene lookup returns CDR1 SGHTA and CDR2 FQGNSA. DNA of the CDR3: TGTGCCAGCAGCGCCGACAGGGGAAACACCATATATTTT. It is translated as CASSADRGNTIYF.

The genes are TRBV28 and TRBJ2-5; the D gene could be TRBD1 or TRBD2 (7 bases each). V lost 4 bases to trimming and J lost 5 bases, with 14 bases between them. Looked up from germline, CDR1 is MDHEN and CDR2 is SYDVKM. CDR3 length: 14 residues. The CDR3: CASSSPQGGETQYF. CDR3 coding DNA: TGTGCCAGCAGTTCCCCGCAGGGGGGGGAGACCCAGTACTTC. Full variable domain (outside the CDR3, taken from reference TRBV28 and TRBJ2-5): DVKVTQSSRYLVKRTGEKVFLECVQDMDHENMFWYRQDPGLGLRLIYFSYDVKMKEKGDIPEGYSVSREKKERFSLILESASTNQTSMYLCASSSPQGGETQYFGPGTRLLVL.

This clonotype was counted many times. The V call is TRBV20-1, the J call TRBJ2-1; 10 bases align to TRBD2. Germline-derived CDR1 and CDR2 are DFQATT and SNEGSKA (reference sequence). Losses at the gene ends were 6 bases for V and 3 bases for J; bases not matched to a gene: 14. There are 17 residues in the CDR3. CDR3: CSAEPLKLAGLYNEQFF. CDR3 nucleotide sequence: TGCAGTGCCGAACCTCTAAAACTAGCGGGACTCTACAATGAGCAGTTCTTC.

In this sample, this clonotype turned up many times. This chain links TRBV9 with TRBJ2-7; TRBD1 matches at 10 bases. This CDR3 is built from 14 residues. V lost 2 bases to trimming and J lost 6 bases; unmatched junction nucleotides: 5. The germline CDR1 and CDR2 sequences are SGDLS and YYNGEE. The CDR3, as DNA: TGTGCCAGCAGCGTTGGGGACAGGGGTGGCGAGCAGTACTTC. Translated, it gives CASSVGDRGGEQYF. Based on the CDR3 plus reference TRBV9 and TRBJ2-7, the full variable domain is DSGVTQTPKHLITATGQRVTLRCSPRSGDLSVYWYQQSLDQGLQFLIQYYNGEERAKGNILERFSAQQFPDLHSELNLSSLELGDSALYFCASSVGDRGGEQYFGPGTRLTVT.

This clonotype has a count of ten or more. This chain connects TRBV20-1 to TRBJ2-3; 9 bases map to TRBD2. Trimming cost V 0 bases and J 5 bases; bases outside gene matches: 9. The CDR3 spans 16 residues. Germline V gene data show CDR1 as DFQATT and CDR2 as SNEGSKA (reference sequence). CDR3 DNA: TGCAGTGCTAGAGATTCTGGCGGGGGGGCCGGAGATACGCAGTATTTT. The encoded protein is CSARDSGGGAGDTQYF.

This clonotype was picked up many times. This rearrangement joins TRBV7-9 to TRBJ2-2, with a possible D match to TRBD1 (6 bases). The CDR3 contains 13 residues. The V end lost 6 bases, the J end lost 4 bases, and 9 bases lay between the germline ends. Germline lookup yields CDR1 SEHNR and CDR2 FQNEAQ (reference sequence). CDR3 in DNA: TGTGCCAGCAGGTTACAGGGCACCGGGGAGCTGTTTTTT. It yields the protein CASRLQGTGELFF.

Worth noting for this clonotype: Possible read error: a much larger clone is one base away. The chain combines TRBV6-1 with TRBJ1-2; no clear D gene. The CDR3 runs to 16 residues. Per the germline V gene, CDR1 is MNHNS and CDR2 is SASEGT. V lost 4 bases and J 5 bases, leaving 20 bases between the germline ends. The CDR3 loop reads CASSGRRLIEEYGYTF. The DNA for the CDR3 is TGTGCCAGCAGTGGCCGCAGGTTGATCGAAGAATATGGCTACACCTTC.

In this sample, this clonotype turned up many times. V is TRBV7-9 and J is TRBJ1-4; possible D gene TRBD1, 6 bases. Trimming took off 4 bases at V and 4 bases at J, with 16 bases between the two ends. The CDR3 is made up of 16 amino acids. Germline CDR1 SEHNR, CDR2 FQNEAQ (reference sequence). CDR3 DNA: TGTGCCAGCAGCTCCGTCCCAGGGGTTAGTAATGAAAAACTGTTTTTT. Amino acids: CASSSVPGVSNEKLFF. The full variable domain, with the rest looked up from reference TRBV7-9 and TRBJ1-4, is DTGVSQNPRHKITKRGQNVTFRCDPISEHNRLYWYRQTLGQGPEFLTYFQNEAQLEKSRLLSDRFSAERPKGSFSTLEIQRTEQGDSAMYLCASSSVPGVSNEKLFFGSGTQLSVL.

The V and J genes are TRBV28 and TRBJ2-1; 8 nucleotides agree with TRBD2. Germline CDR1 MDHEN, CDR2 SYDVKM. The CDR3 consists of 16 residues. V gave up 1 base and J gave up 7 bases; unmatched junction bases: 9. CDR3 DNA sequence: TGTGCCAGCAGTTTATCGGTCCGGGAGGGCGAAAATGAGCAGTTCTTC. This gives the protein CASSLSVREGENEQFF.

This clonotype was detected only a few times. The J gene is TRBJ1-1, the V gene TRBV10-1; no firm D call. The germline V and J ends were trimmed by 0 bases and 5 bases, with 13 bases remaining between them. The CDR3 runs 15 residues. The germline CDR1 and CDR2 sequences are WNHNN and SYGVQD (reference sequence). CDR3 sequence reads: CASSESSNTWTEAFF. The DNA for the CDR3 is TGCGCCAGCAGTGAGTCTAGTAATACGTGGACTGAAGCTTTCTTT.

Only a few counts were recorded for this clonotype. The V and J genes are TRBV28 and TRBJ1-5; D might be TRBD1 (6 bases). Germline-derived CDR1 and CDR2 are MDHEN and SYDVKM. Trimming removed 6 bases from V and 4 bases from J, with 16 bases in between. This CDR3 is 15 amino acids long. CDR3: CASRGRGGSNQPQHF. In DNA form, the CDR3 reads TGTGCCAGCAGGGGGCGGGGGGGCAGTAATCAGCCCCAGCATTTT.